This T cell receptor (beta chain) was profiled in a study of CD8+CD57+ T cells in acquired aplastic anemia. General observations from the study: Patient and control CD8+ Simpson's diversity was not significantly different. Between patients and controls, 25 to 35 CD8+ CDR3 sequences were found in common.

The CDR3 totals 13 residues. Trimming took off 8 bases at V and 5 bases at J, with 15 bases between the two ends. Germline V gene sequence: CDR1 LNHNV, CDR2 YYDKDF (reference sequence). The template used for profiling TCR beta VDJ and CDR3 was genomic DNA. TCRdb re-called the reads through MiXCR, storing one row per CDR3 protein. The sample yields about 40,000 distinct CDR3 sequences, less than 65% seen once. Patients chosen for sequencing had shown CD8+CD57+ cell expansion by flow cytometry. Each patient carried a diagnosis of severe acquired aplastic anemia. Comment on this clonotype: Its antigen is still unknown.

The V and J genes are TRBV15 and TRBJ1-1, with D tentatively TRBD1 (5 bases). The TCR was taken from a human donor with aplastic anemia. What was sequenced was sorted CD4+, CD8+, or CD8+CD57+ T cells (not recorded which) from PBMCs. In DNA form, the CDR3 reads TGTGCCACCGGTCGGGGGGGTAAGACTGAAGCTTTCTTT. It is translated as CATGRGGKTEAFF.